This note documents a single T cell receptor (beta chain) sequence. In the study's own analysis: Scientists estimated how many nucleated cells there were by amplifying reference gene primers. The protocol was immunoSEQ multiplex PCR, while the TCRdb copy is restricted to in-frame clones and leaves out a portion. The V and J calls and clone size come from that table; D and trimming were worked out from the DNA. The profile covers 360,000 or so clones, with over 75% appearing a single time and 2.5% to 3% taken by the ten largest. This sample was included in a study of blood T cell repertoires in COVID-19. Study-wide background: T cells, B-cell-depleted T cells, or PBMCs supplied cDNA or gDNA.

Cohort assignment relied on participant-reported clinical history. In Cohort 3, a recovered donor had either two negative PCRs, clearance, or symptom resolution. V dropped 6 bases and J dropped 0 bases, with 8 bases sitting between them. CDR1 is MNHEY and CDR2 is SVGAGI in the germline V gene. The CDR3 contains 13 residues. The chain couples TRBV6-5 to TRBJ1-1; unclear D gene. This receptor was obtained from a woman aged 25-40 years who had recovered from COVID-19. Input material: PBMCs or T cells enriched from blood (not recorded which). Written as DNA, the CDR3 is TGTGCCAGCAGAGCCGCTATGAACACTGAAGCTTTCTTT. Protein sequence: CASRAAMNTEAFF.